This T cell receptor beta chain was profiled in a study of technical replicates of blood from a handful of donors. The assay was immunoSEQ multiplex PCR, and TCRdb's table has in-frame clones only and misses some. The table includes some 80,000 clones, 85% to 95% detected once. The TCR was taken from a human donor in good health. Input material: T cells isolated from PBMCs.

CDR3: CASSPTGPYEQYF. DNA of the CDR3: TGCGCCAGCAGCCCGACGGGTCCCTACGAGCAGTACTTC. V is TRBV4-1 and J is TRBJ2-7; no reliable D call. This CDR3 has 13 amino acids. Germline V gives CDR1 MGHRA, CDR2 YSYEKL. V shed 4 bases and J shed 2 bases, with 9 bases lying between them.